The 20 T cell receptor beta chains below all came from one sample that was sequenced in a study of human T cells and chemical hapten exposure. Time point meaning: pre-sensitization, week 0. The treatment is: therapeutic diphenylcyclopropenone sensitization with weekly scalp DPC. TCRdb redid the calling of the RACE reads with MiXCR, one entry per CDR3 protein. The sample holds approximately 400,000 distinct CDR3 sequences; less than 6.5% are singletons and the top ten take approximately 2.4%. Source: whole blood, taken in connection with sensitization to the hapten diphenylcyclopropenone (DPC). All receptors derive from a woman aged 45-60 years with alopecia areata. Some clones in this sample may be carry-over from other donors' samples.

At least ten counts were recorded for this clonotype. The chain joins TRBV28 to TRBJ2-6; D is possibly TRBD2 (5 bases). Per germline, CDR1 MDHEN and CDR2 SYDVKM. V lost 5 bases to trimming and J lost 2 bases, with 13 bases between them. The CDR3 loop spans 16 amino acids. CDR3 sequence reads: CASSRAGVAGANVLTF. CDR3 coding DNA: TGTGCCAGCAGTCGCGCGGGTGTGGCTGGGGCCAACGTCCTGACTTTC.

This clonotype was counted ten times or more. This chain links TRBV20-1 with TRBJ2-1; no firm D call. Germline CDR1 reads DFQATT; CDR2 reads SNEGSKA (reference sequence). This CDR3 contains 10 residues. Trimming took off 6 bases at V and 5 bases at J, with 5 bases between the two ends. The CDR3 DNA reads as TGCAGTGCAGGGAACAATGAGCAGTTCTTC. Protein sequence: CSAGNNEQFF.

This chain connects TRBV11-2 to TRBJ1-3; D is perhaps TRBD1 (6 bases). CDR3 length: 17 amino acids. V was cut by 8 bases and J by 4 bases, with 24 bases left in between. Per the germline V gene, CDR1 is SGHAT and CDR2 is FQNNGV. Here the CDR3 reads CASLKMVTAGTGNTIYF. In nucleotides, the CDR3 is TGTGCCAGCCTTAAGATGGTGACGGCAGGGACAGGAAACACCATATATTTT.

This clonotype was observed at least ten times. The chain combines TRBV10-2 with TRBJ2-3; no reliable D call. V was shortened by 2 bases and J by 4 bases, with 7 bases between the two germline ends. The CDR3 is 13 residues long. Germline V CDR1 and CDR2: WSHSY, SAAADI. The CDR3 sequence: CASSERWSDTQYF. CDR3 nucleotides: TGCGCCAGCAGTGAGCGATGGTCAGATACGCAGTATTTT.

This clonotype was seen only a few times. A much larger clone lies a single base off, so this may be a read error. V gene TRBV4-1 combines with J gene TRBJ1-1; 9 bases agree with TRBD1. Germline V gene sequence: CDR1 MGHRA, CDR2 YSYEKL. There are 15 residues in the CDR3. Unmatched junction bases numbered 10, after V lost 5 bases and J lost 6 bases. The CDR3 DNA reads as TGCGCCAGCAGCTTGTGGACAGGGGCTCGCTCTGAAGCTTTCTTT. As protein: CASSLWTGARSEAFF.

This clonotype has a count of ten or more. The chain combines TRBV5-1 with TRBJ2-7, with 7 positions matching TRBD2. The junction had 6 bases not matched to a gene; V was cut back by 0 bases and J by 3 bases. In germline, CDR1 is SGHRS, CDR2 YFSETQ. This CDR3 is built from 15 residues. The CDR3 nucleotides read TGCGCCAGCAGCTTGGTTGCGGGAGTCATCTACGAGCAGTACTTC. This sequence encodes CASSLVAGVIYEQYF.

This clonotype was counted a few times. The CDR3 nucleotides are TGTGCCACTATGGGGGTAGGATACAATGAGCAGTTCTTC. Translation gives CATMGVGYNEQFF. The chain carries TRBV6-2 or TRBV6-3 and TRBJ2-1; D may correspond to TRBD1 or TRBD2 (5 bases each). This CDR3 spans 13 amino acids. Germline CDR1 MNHEY, CDR2 SVGEGT. V lost 10 bases, J lost 4 bases, and 14 bases lay in between.

In this sample, this clonotype turned up many times. This chain connects TRBV6-2 or TRBV6-3 to TRBJ2-7, with a possible D match to TRBD1 (6 bases). The germline V gene has CDR1 MNHEY and CDR2 SVGEGT. The CDR3 consists of 15 residues. V lost 2 bases and J 4 bases, leaving 15 bases between the germline ends. DNA for the CDR3: TGTGCCAGCAGTTACCATGGCAGGGGACCATACGAGCAGTACTTC. Protein: CASSYHGRGPYEQYF.

This clonotype occurred a few times. V is TRBV6-2 or TRBV6-3 and J is TRBJ2-7, with 7 bases fitting TRBD1. CDR1 is MNHEY, CDR2 SVGEGT, per germline. V shed 0 bases and J 3 bases; nucleotides not matched to a gene: 8. This CDR3 region has 16 residues. The CDR3 DNA reads as TGTGCCAGCAGTTACTCGAGGTTAGGGGGCGACTACGAGCAGTACTTC. Protein: CASSYSRLGGDYEQYF.

This clonotype showed up just a few times. The genes are TRBV29-1 and TRBJ2-1; 7 bases fit TRBD2. The CDR3 is 13 amino acids. Germline V gives CDR1 SQVTM, CDR2 ANQGSEA. V was clipped by 7 bases and J by 3 bases; unmatched bases: 6. The DNA for the CDR3 is TGCAGCGCGGGAGGAACTCACTACAATGAGCAGTTCTTC. Its translation is CSAGGTHYNEQFF.

The chain combines TRBV10-3 with TRBJ2-1; D unresolved. CDR1 and CDR2 (germline): ENHRY, SYGVKD. CDR3 size: 16 residues. V lost 0 bases, J lost 12 bases, and 21 bases lay in between. DNA of the CDR3: TGTGCCATCAGTGAGTCCCCGGGTGTATCCTACTTGGGGCAGTTCTTC. Translated: CAISESPGVSYLGQFF.

This clonotype was counted a few times. The chain combines TRBV6-5 with TRBJ2-5; TRBD2 agrees at 7 bases. Germline V lookup: CDR1 MNHEY, CDR2 SVGAGI. V shed 2 bases, J shed 5 bases, and the junction held 5 bases outside the gene matches. The CDR3 runs to 14 residues. The CDR3 here is CASSYAGREETQYF. CDR3 bases: TGTGCCAGCAGTTACGCTGGGAGGGAGGAGACCCAGTACTTC.

This clonotype has only one observation. The CDR3 sequence: CASTKEGRRLNTEAFF. The CDR3 DNA follows: TGTGCCAGCACCAAAGAGGGGCGGAGGCTGAACACTGAAGCTTTCTTT. The chain joins TRBV6-6 to TRBJ1-1; TRBD1 is a possible D gene (5 bases). Trimming took off 7 bases at V and 0 bases at J, with 18 bases between the two ends. This CDR3 is built from 16 residues. Germline V lookup: CDR1 MNHNY, CDR2 SVGAGI (reference sequence).

In its sample, this clonotype was seen many times. The V gene is TRBV29-1, the J gene TRBJ1-5, with a possible D match to TRBD1 (6 bases). This CDR3 is 15 amino acids long. Germline V CDR1 and CDR2: SQVTM, ANQGSEA. V was shortened by 4 bases and J by 9 bases, with 22 bases between the two germline ends. The CDR3 region has the DNA TGCAGCGTTGCCCAGGGGCAGGGTGGGCTCGGGCCCCAGCATTTT. It is translated as CSVAQGQGGLGPQHF.

This clonotype was seen repeatedly, ten times or more. This chain uses TRBV27 with TRBJ2-1; D remains unclear. V shed 3 bases and J shed 7 bases, with 10 bases lying between them. The CDR3 is 13 amino acids. Germline V gives CDR1 MNHEY, CDR2 SMNVEV (reference sequence). CDR3 nucleotide sequence: TGTGCCAGCAGTTTTACGCCGGGTAATGAGCAGTTCTTC. It encodes CASSFTPGNEQFF.

This clonotype turned up a few times. This chain uses TRBV5-1 with TRBJ1-2; TRBD1 aligns across 7 bases. With V trimmed by 4 bases and J by 0 bases, 3 bases remained unmatched. The germline gives CDR1 SGHRS, CDR2 YFSETQ. The CDR3 spans 14 residues. The CDR3 DNA reads TGCGCCAGCAGCGTCGGGACAGCTAACTATGGCTACACCTTC. Protein sequence: CASSVGTANYGYTF. Based on the CDR3 plus reference TRBV5-1 and TRBJ1-2, the full variable domain is KAGVTQTPRYLIKTRGQQVTLSCSPISGHRSVSWYQQTPGQGLQFLFEYFSETQRNKGNFPGRFSGRQFSNSRSEMNVSTLELGDSALYLCASSVGTANYGYTFGSGTRLTVV.

The rearrangement links TRBV6-5 to TRBJ2-2, with 11 bases fitting TRBD2. Germline assignment: CDR1 MNHEY and CDR2 SVGAGI. The CDR3 extends over 17 amino acids. The V gene end was trimmed by 2 bases and the J gene end by 3 bases; junction bases not matched to a gene: 5. The CDR3 loop is CASSYVAGGPDTGELFF. As DNA, the CDR3 is TGTGCCAGCAGTTACGTAGCGGGAGGGCCGGACACCGGGGAGCTGTTTTTT.

This clonotype was recorded many times. As DNA, the CDR3 is TGTGCCAGCAGTTACTCGAGCAGCTCCTACGAGCAGTACTTC. Translation: CASSYSSSSYEQYF. The chain employs TRBV6-6 and TRBJ2-7; D remains unclear. Germline assignment: CDR1 MNHNY and CDR2 SVGAGI (reference sequence). The CDR3 has 14 residues. V lost 0 bases, J lost 0 bases, and 6 bases lay in between.

This clonotype was counted only a few times. For the CDR3, the DNA is TGTGCCAGCAGTGCGACAGGGACTAATGAAAAACTGTTTTTT. Encoded protein: CASSATGTNEKLFF. The gene calls are TRBV2 and TRBJ1-4; TRBD1 matches at 7 bases. CDR1 is SNHLY and CDR2 is FYNNEI in the germline V gene. CDR3 length: 14 residues. The trim removed 4 bases at V and 2 bases at J, leaving 1 base unmatched. The variable domain in full, completed from reference TRBV2 and TRBJ1-4, reads EPEVTQTPSHQVTQMGQEVILRCVPISNHLYFYWYRQILGQKVEFLVSFYNNEISEKSEIFDDQFSVERPDGSNFTLKIRSTKLEDSAMYFCASSATGTNEKLFFGSGTQLSVL.

This clonotype was recorded at least ten times. The chain combines TRBV6-1 with TRBJ1-5, with 10 bases that match TRBD1. With V trimmed by 1 base and J by 9 bases, 0 bases remained unmatched. The CDR3 runs 13 residues. Germline V gene sequence: CDR1 MNHNS, CDR2 SASEGT. In DNA form, the CDR3 reads TGTGCCAGCAGTGAAGGGGACAGGGGGCCCCAGCATTTT. Protein sequence: CASSEGDRGPQHF.